Below, one T cell receptor (beta chain) is given with its context. These data are taken from a study of shared T cell receptors in the human thymus. Generated by immunoSEQ multiplex PCR, the TCRdb table keeps only in-frame clones and is missing some. The table shows about 380,000 clones, with around 93% occurring only once. There are 15 residues in the CDR3. V lost 2 bases to trimming and J lost 1 base, with 8 bases between them. Germline CDR1 reads MNHEY; CDR2 reads SMNVEV (reference sequence). The sequence was collected from a human donor. The material sequenced was thymocytes. The chain links TRBV27 to TRBJ2-2; maybe TRBD1 (6 bases). The CDR3 DNA reads TGTGCCAGCAGTTTAAGGACAGAGAACACCGGGGAGCTGTTTTTT. Protein: CASSLRTENTGELFF.